Listed below are T cell receptor beta chains from one sample, sequenced in a study of human T cells and chemical hapten exposure. TCRdb reanalysed the RACE reads using MiXCR and keeps one entry per CDR3 protein. Among about 41,000 distinct CDR3 sequences listed, roughly 3.3% were seen once. Sample: whole blood, taken in connection with sensitization to the hapten diphenylcyclopropenone (DPC). The receptors were sampled from a man aged 35-49 years with alopecia areata. Some clones in this sample may be carry-over from other donors' samples. Both conserved end residues are part of each CDR3. The D gene is left open where the match is weak. Rows may omit the clone size; those that give it use once, few, many or a size class.

TRBJ2-5,12,-,TRBV5-1,many,TGCGCCAGCAGTCGGGGGCAAGAGACCCAGTACTTC,CASSRGQETQYF
TRBJ1-1,16,TRBD1,TRBV2,many,TGTGCCAGCAGTCCGTCCCGGGACAGGGTGAACACTGAAGCTTTCTTT,CASSPSRDRVNTEAFF
TRBJ2-2,13,-,TRBV15,many,TGTGCCACCGGCCGAGATAACACCGGGGAGCTGTTTTTT,CATGRDNTGELFF
TRBJ1-4,14,TRBD1,TRBV20-1,many,TGCAGTGCTAGTAAGGGGGCGGATAATGAAAAACTGTTTTTT,CSASKGADNEKLFF
TRBJ1-3,13,-,TRBV9,many,TGTGCCAGCAGCGTGACAGTTGGAAACACCATATATTTT,CASSVTVGNTIYF
TRBJ2-3,15,-,TRBV6-2/TRBV6-3,many,TGTGCCAGCATGGCGCCGAGGGCCCCCACAGATACGCAGTATTTT,CASMAPRAPTDTQYF
TRBJ1-1,14,-,TRBV6-1,many,TGTGCCAGCAGTTCCCGGCGGGAGAACACTGAAGCTTTCTTT,CASSSRRENTEAFF
TRBJ2-7,15,TRBD1,TRBV7-2,many,TGTGCCAGCAGCCAAGGCCAAGGACAGGGGTTCGAGCAGTACTTC,CASSQGQGQGFEQYF
TRBJ2-5,14,-,TRBV5-1,many,TGCGCCAGCAGCTTGGCCACGGGGCACGAGACCCAGTACTTC,CASSLATGHETQYF
TRBJ1-5,13,-,TRBV7-8,many,TGTGCCAGCAGCCAGGTGGTAAATCAGCCCCAGCATTTT,CASSQVVNQPQHF
TRBJ2-7,13,TRBD2,TRBV6-2/TRBV6-3,many,TGTGCCAGCGCCGGGACTAACTCCTACGAGCAGTACTTC,CASAGTNSYEQYF
TRBJ1-1,14,-,TRBV6-2/TRBV6-3,-,TGTGCCAGCAGTGCTACGACGGGGAACACTGAAGCTTTCTTT,CASSATTGNTEAFF
TRBJ1-3,15,-,TRBV12-3/TRBV12-4,many,TGTGCCAGCAGTTTAGTGGCTGGGCGCGGAAACACCATATATTTT,CASSLVAGRGNTIYF
TRBJ1-5,16,-,TRBV27,many,TGTGCCAGCAGTTTTTCCAGGACACCGGGGAATCAGCCCCAGCATTTT,CASSFSRTPGNQPQHF
TRBJ1-3,16,-,TRBV5-5,many,TGTGCCAGCAGCTTGGCCGAGTGGTCCTCTGGAAACACCATATATTTT,CASSLAEWSSGNTIYF
TRBJ2-5,16,-,TRBV21-1,-,TGTGCCAGCAGACCCACTTTGAGACAGGGAAGGGAGACCCAGTACTTC,CASRPTLRQGRETQYF
TRBJ1-2,16,TRBD1,TRBV2,few,TGTGCCAGCAGGACTCCGGGACAGTATGTGGTCTATGGCTACACCTTC,CASRTPGQYVVYGYTF
TRBJ2-3,15,-,TRBV7-9,many,TGTGCCAGCAGCTTACGCCCGGGCCACACAGATACGCAGTATTTT,CASSLRPGHTDTQYF
TRBJ2-1,13,-,TRBV3-1,many,TGTGCCAGCAGCCAAGTAAGGGGCAATGAGCAGTTCTTC,CASSQVRGNEQFF
TRBJ2-1,13,-,TRBV7-2,many,TGTGCCAGCAGCTTTACAGCCGCTGGGGAGCAGTTCTTC,CASSFTAAGEQFF
TRBJ2-7,17,TRBD2,TRBV13,many,TGTGCCAGCAGCGGGGGGACTAGCGGGAGTCTATCCTACGAGCAGTACTTC,CASSGGTSGSLSYEQYF
TRBJ2-6,17,-,TRBV6-5,many,TGTGCCAGCAGTTACTCGTGGCAGCCCTCTGGGGCCAACGTCCTGACTTTC,CASSYSWQPSGANVLTF
TRBJ1-2,14,-,TRBV5-1,-,TGCGCCAGCAGCTTGGATAGCCAGATCTATGGCTACACCTTC,CASSLDSQIYGYTF
TRBJ2-3,13,TRBD2,TRBV30,many,TGTGCCTATAACGGGAGGGGCACAGATACGCAGTATTTT,CAYNGRGTDTQYF
TRBJ2-1,13,TRBD2,TRBV7-9,many,TGTGCCAGCAATCCGAGCGGGGCCAATGAGCAGTTCTTC,CASNPSGANEQFF
TRBJ1-1,14,-,TRBV7-9,many,TGTGCCAGCAGCACACGACAGGATTTAGCTGAAGCTTTCTTT,CASSTRQDLAEAFF
TRBJ1-5,14,TRBD1,TRBV6-2/TRBV6-3,many,TGTGCCAGCAGCCAAAGGACAGGGCTTCAGCCCCAGCATTTT,CASSQRTGLQPQHF
TRBJ2-1,18,TRBD2,TRBV28,many,TGTGCCAGCAGTCTTAGGTGGGGGGGAGGAAGGTCCTACAATGAGCAGTTCTTC,CASSLRWGGGRSYNEQFF
TRBJ2-5,13,TRBD1,TRBV12-3/TRBV12-4,-,TGTGCCAGCAGTCAGGACAGGGTAGAGACCCAGTACTTC,CASSQDRVETQYF
TRBJ2-5,14,-,TRBV5-6,few,TGTGCCAGCAGCCCCCCCGGCGGGGAAGAGACCCAGTACTTC,CASSPPGGEETQYF
TRBJ2-7,12,-,TRBV10-3,many,TGTGCCATCAGTGGGAAGAGTTACGAGCAGTACTTC,CAISGKSYEQYF
TRBJ1-1,14,TRBD1,TRBV6-2/TRBV6-3,-,TGTGCCAGCAGATACCGGACAGGGGGCACTGAAGCTTTCTTT,CASRYRTGGTEAFF
TRBJ2-7,15,TRBD2,TRBV6-1,many,TGTGCCAGCAGGATTTCGTCGGGGGGTTACTACGAGCAGTACTTC,CASRISSGGYYEQYF
TRBJ2-3,15,TRBD1,TRBV6-2/TRBV6-3,many,TGTGCCAGCAGTTACGGGGGACAGAGTCTGGATACGCAGTATTTT,CASSYGGQSLDTQYF
TRBJ1-1,15,-,TRBV7-2,many,TGTGCCAGCAGCCACGTAGGACGGATGAACACTGAAGCTTTCTTT,CASSHVGRMNTEAFF
TRBJ2-3,11,-,TRBV28,many,TGTGCCAGCAGTTTTAGAGATACGCAGTATTTT,CASSFRDTQYF
TRBJ2-2,15,-,TRBV19,-,TGTGCCAGTAAATCCTCCAAAAGGAACACCGGGGAGCTGTTTTTT,CASKSSKRNTGELFF
TRBJ2-3,16,TRBD2,TRBV4-2,many,TGTGCCAGCAGCCAAGGAGGAGCGGGACTCACAGATACGCAGTATTTT,CASSQGGAGLTDTQYF
TRBJ2-2,12,TRBD1,TRBV6-5,many,TGTGCCAGCAGGGACAGGCCCGGGGAGCTGTTTTTT,CASRDRPGELFF
TRBJ2-7,15,TRBD2,TRBV28,many,TGTGCCAGCAGCAGAACCCTAGCGGGAGTCTACGAGCAGTACTTC,CASSRTLAGVYEQYF
TRBJ2-3,15,TRBD2,TRBV29-1,many,TGCAGCGTTGCCCCAAGACTAGCGGGAGGGGATACGCAGTATTTT,CSVAPRLAGGDTQYF
TRBJ2-1,15,TRBD1,TRBV6-2/TRBV6-3,many,TGTGCCAGCAGTCGGGACAGGGGGCTCTACAATGAGCAGTTCTTC,CASSRDRGLYNEQFF